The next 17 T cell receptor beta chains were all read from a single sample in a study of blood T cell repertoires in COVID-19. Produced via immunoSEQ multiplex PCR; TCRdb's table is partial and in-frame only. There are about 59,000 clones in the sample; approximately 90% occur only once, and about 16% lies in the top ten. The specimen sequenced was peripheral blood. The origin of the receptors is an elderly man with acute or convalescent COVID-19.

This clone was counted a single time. The CDR3 region is CASSLGGGGGYEQYF. The CDR3 bases are TGTGCCAGCAGCTTAGGGGGCGGCGGTGGCTACGAGCAGTACTTC. V is TRBV7-8 and J is TRBJ2-7; tentatively, D is TRBD1 (5 bases). The CDR3 is 15 amino acids. Trimming left V 1 base short and J 3 bases short, with 13 bases between. CDR1 SGHVS and CDR2 FQNEAQ come from the germline V gene.

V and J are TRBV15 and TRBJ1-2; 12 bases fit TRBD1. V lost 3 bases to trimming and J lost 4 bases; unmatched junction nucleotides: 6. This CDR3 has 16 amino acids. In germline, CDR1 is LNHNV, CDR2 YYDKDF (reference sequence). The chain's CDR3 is CATSRVGTGGLYGYTF. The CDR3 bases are TGTGCCACCAGCAGGGTGGGGACAGGGGGCCTCTATGGCTACACCTTC.

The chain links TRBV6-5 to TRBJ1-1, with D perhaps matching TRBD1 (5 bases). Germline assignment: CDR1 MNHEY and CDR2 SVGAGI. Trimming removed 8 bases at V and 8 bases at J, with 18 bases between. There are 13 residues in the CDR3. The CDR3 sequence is CASLGGNLPEAFF. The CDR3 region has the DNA TGTGCCAGCCTGGGGGGGAACCTCCCGGAAGCTTTCTTT.

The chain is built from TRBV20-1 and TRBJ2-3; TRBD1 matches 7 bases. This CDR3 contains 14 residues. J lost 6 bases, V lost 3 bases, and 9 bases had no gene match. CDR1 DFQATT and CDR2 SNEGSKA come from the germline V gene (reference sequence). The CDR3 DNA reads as TGCAGTGCTAGTAGGGACAGCAGTTTCGATACGCAGTATTTT. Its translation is CSASRDSSFDTQYF.

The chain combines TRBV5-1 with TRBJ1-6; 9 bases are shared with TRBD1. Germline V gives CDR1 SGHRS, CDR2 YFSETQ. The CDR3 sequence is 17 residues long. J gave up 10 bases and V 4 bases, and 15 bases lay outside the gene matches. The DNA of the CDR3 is TGCGCCAGCAGCCCCGACCCCCCGGACAGGGGAGGATCACCCCTCCACTTT. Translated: CASSPDPPDRGGSPLHF.

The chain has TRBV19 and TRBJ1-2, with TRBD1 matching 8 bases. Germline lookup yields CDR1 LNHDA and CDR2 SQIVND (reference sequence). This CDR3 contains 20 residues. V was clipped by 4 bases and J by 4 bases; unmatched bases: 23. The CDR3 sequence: CASSTPTLRTGRPLGYGYTF. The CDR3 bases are TGTGCCAGTAGTACCCCGACCCTTCGGACAGGGAGGCCCCTTGGCTATGGCTACACCTTC.

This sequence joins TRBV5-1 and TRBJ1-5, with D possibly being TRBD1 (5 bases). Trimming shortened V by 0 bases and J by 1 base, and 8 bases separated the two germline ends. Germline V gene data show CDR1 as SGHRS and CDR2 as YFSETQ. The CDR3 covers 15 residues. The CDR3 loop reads CASSLGAGSNQPQHF. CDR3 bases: TGCGCCAGCAGCTTGGGCGCAGGGAGCAATCAGCCCCAGCATTTT.

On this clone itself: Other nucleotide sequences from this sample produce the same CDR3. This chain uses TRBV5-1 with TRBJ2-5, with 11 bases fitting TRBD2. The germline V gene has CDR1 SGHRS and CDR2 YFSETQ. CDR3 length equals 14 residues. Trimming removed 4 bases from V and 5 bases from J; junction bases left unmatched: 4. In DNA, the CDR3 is TGCGCCAGCAGCCTTAGCGGGGGGGCGGAGACCCAGTACTTC. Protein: CASSLSGGAETQYF.

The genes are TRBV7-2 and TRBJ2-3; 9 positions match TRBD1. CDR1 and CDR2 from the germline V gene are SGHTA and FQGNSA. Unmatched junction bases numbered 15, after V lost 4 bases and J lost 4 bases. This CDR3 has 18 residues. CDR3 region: CASSSLLGQGRRSDTQYF. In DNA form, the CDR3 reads TGTGCCAGCAGCTCACTGTTGGGACAGGGAAGAAGGTCAGATACGCAGTATTTT.

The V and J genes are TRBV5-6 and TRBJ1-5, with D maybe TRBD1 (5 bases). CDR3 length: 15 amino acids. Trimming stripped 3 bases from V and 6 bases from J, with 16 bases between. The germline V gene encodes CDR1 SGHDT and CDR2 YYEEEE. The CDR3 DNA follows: TGTGCCAGCAGCTACGGCCAGGGAGGTGGTCAGCCCCAGCATTTT. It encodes CASSYGQGGGQPQHF.

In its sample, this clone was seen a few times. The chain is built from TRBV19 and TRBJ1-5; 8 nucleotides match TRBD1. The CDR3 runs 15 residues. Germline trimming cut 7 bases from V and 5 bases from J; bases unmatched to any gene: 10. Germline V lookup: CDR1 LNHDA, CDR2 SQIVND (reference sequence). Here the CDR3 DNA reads TGTGCCAGTACCCCGACAGGGGAGAGGGATCAGCCCCAGCATTTT. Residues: CASTPTGERDQPQHF.

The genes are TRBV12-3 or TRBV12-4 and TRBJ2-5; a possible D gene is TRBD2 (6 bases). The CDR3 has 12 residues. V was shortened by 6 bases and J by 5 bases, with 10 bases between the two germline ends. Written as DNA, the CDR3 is TGTGCCAGCAGCCGGAGGGAGGAGACCCAGTACTTC. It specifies CASSRREETQYF.

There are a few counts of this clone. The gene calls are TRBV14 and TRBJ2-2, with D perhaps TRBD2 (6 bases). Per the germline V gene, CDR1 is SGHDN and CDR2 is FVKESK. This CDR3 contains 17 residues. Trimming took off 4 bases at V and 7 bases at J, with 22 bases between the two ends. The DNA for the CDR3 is TGTGCCAGCAGCCCCGGGTGGCGGGGCCTTCGTCACGGGGAGCTGTTTTTT. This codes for CASSPGWRGLRHGELFF.

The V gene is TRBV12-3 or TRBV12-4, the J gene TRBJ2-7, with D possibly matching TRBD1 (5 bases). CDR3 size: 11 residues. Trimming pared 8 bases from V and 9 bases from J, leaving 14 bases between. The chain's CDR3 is CASGPQGGQYF. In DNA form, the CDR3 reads TGTGCCAGCGGACCGCAGGGTGGGCAGTACTTC.

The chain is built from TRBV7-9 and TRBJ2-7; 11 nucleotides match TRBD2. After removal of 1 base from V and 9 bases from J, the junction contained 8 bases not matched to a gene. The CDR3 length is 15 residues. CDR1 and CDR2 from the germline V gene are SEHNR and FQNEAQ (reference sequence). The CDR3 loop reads CASSLEGTSGLRQYF. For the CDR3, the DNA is TGTGCCAGCAGCTTAGAAGGGACTAGCGGTCTTCGGCAGTACTTC.

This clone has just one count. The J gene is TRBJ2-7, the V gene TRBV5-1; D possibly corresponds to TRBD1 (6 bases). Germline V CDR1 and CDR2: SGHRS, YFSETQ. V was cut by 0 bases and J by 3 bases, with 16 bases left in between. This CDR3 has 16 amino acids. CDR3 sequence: CASSLGGPTERYEQYF. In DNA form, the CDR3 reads TGCGCCAGCAGCTTGGGGGGGCCGACAGAGCGCTACGAGCAGTACTTC.

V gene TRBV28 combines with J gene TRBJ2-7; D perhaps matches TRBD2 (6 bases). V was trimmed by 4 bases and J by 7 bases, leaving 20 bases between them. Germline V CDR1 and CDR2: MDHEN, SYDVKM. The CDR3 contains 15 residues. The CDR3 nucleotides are TGTGCCAGCAGTTCGGTCGGGACCGCCGCGGGGGAGCAGTACTTC. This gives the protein CASSSVGTAAGEQYF.